This T cell receptor beta chain was captured by sequencing in a study of control samples from healthy donors and cancer patients. After removal of 4 bases from V and 4 bases from J, the junction contained 3 bases not matched to a gene. The CDR3 length is 15 residues. Germline values: CDR1 MNHEY, CDR2 SMNVEV (reference sequence). Only in-frame clones appear in the TCRdb table, and some are missing; sequencing was by immunoSEQ multiplex PCR. The repertoire consists of 90,000 to 100,000 clones, with 88% occurring once and the leading ten covering about 15%. The receptor was derived from a woman between 70 and 85 years old in good health. V usage is TRBV27 and J usage is TRBJ2-2, with TRBD1 identical over 10 bases. The material sequenced was blood. The CDR3 DNA reads TGTGCCAGCAGTTCGGGACAGGGGTTCACCGGGGAGCTGTTTTTT. This codes for CASSSGQGFTGELFF.